This is a list of T cell receptor beta chains from one sample in a study of Ad26.COV2.S vaccination and SARS-CoV-2 variants. Here immunoSEQ multiplex PCR was the method, and the copy in TCRdb shows in-frame clones only, minus some. The sample has a few hundred thousand clones, around 90% seen once; the top ten hold around 5.5%. Sequenced here: peripheral blood, sampled in a trial of Ad26.COV2.S vaccine versus placebo. All receptors come from a person aged 18-60 years who received the Ad26.COV2.S COVID-19 vaccine or a placebo. Both conserved end residues are part of each CDR3. The order of the fields is D gene, clone size, CDR3 length, J gene, V gene, CDR3 DNA, CDR3 protein. A D gene is named only where the DNA matches it firmly. Only part of the rows carry a size: once, few, many, or a class if the clone is expanded.

D gene: -
clone size: -
CDR3 length: 13
J gene: TRBJ2-5
V gene: TRBV19
CDR3 DNA: TGTGCCAGTAGTATATCTAGTTCCGAGACCCAGTACTTC
CDR3 protein: CASSISSSETQYF

D gene: TRBD2
clone size: once
CDR3 length: 13
J gene: TRBJ2-2
V gene: TRBV29-1
CDR3 DNA: TGCAGCGCGCGGACTAGAAAGGACGGGGAGCTGTTTTTT
CDR3 protein: CSARTRKDGELFF

D gene: -
clone size: -
CDR3 length: 15
J gene: TRBJ2-1
V gene: TRBV29-1
CDR3 DNA: TGCAGCGTTGTGAATCCCTCCCGCTCCTACAATGAGCAGTTCTTC
CDR3 protein: CSVVNPSRSYNEQFF

D gene: TRBD1
clone size: -
CDR3 length: 15
J gene: TRBJ1-3
V gene: TRBV5-4
CDR3 DNA: TGTGCCAGCAGCCGTACAGGGGGCGCTGGAAACACCATATATTTT
CDR3 protein: CASSRTGGAGNTIYF

D gene: -
clone size: -
CDR3 length: 12
J gene: TRBJ2-5
V gene: TRBV5-4
CDR3 DNA: TGTGCCAGCAGCTTCCCGTCGGAGACCCAGTACTTC
CDR3 protein: CASSFPSETQYF

D gene: -
clone size: -
CDR3 length: 16
J gene: TRBJ1-6
V gene: TRBV18
CDR3 DNA: TGTGCCAGCTCACCATGGGAAGGCGGGAATAATTCACCCCTCCACTTT
CDR3 protein: CASSPWEGGNNSPLHF

D gene: -
clone size: -
CDR3 length: 17
J gene: TRBJ1-1
V gene: TRBV4-3
CDR3 DNA: TGCGCCAGCAGCCAAGATTTGAGCACCTTTGGGAACACTGAAGCTTTCTTT
CDR3 protein: CASSQDLSTFGNTEAFF

D gene: TRBD1
clone size: -
CDR3 length: 15
J gene: TRBJ1-4
V gene: TRBV9
CDR3 DNA: TGTGCCAGCAGCGTAGGGGGACAGGGGTTTGAAAAACTGTTTTTT
CDR3 protein: CASSVGGQGFEKLFF

D gene: -
clone size: -
CDR3 length: 16
J gene: TRBJ2-7
V gene: TRBV15
CDR3 DNA: TGTGCCACCAGCAGAGGGACGGCGGAGGACCCCTACGAGCAGTACTTC
CDR3 protein: CATSRGTAEDPYEQYF

D gene: TRBD1
clone size: -
CDR3 length: 14
J gene: TRBJ2-1
V gene: TRBV6-4
CDR3 DNA: TGTGCCAGCAGGCCGGACAGGGGAAGGAATGAGCAGTTCTTC
CDR3 protein: CASRPDRGRNEQFF

D gene: TRBD1
clone size: few
CDR3 length: 14
J gene: TRBJ1-2
V gene: TRBV3-1/TRBV3-2
CDR3 DNA: TGTGCCAGCAGCCCCCGGGACAGGGCGGGTGGCTACACCTTC
CDR3 protein: CASSPRDRAGGYTF

D gene: TRBD2
clone size: -
CDR3 length: 17
J gene: TRBJ2-1
V gene: TRBV11-2
CDR3 DNA: TGTGCCAGCAGCTTGGCGTTGTCGGGGGGTGTACTAAATGAGCAGTTCTTC
CDR3 protein: CASSLALSGGVLNEQFF

D gene: -
clone size: -
CDR3 length: 17
J gene: TRBJ2-5
V gene: TRBV9
CDR3 DNA: TGTGCCAGCAGCGGATCCCCCGAGGGGGGCCCCCAAGAGACCCAGTACTTC
CDR3 protein: CASSGSPEGGPQETQYF

D gene: -
clone size: -
CDR3 length: 15
J gene: TRBJ2-7
V gene: TRBV7-2
CDR3 DNA: TGTGCCAGCAGCTTAGCCGGGACGGCGGTCTACGAGCAGTACTTC
CDR3 protein: CASSLAGTAVYEQYF

D gene: -
clone size: -
CDR3 length: 19
J gene: TRBJ1-4
V gene: TRBV20-1
CDR3 DNA: TGCAGTGCTAGTTTGGGGCAGGGCGCCCGCTCTGGGGATAATGAAAAACTGTTTTTT
CDR3 protein: CSASLGQGARSGDNEKLFF

D gene: -
clone size: once
CDR3 length: 14
J gene: TRBJ1-1
V gene: TRBV5-1
CDR3 DNA: TGCGCCAGCAGCTCGGACCCGGGAGACACTGAAGCTTTCTTT
CDR3 protein: CASSSDPGDTEAFF

D gene: TRBD2
clone size: -
CDR3 length: 15
J gene: TRBJ2-5
V gene: TRBV5-1
CDR3 DNA: TGCGCCAGCAGCTTGACGGGGGGGTTCCAAGAGACCCAGTACTTC
CDR3 protein: CASSLTGGFQETQYF

D gene: -
clone size: -
CDR3 length: 15
J gene: TRBJ1-1
V gene: TRBV5-1
CDR3 DNA: TGCGCCAGCAGCTTGGGGGACCGAGAGAACACTGAAGCTTTCTTT
CDR3 protein: CASSLGDRENTEAFF

D gene: TRBD1
clone size: -
CDR3 length: 16
J gene: TRBJ2-3
V gene: TRBV6-1
CDR3 DNA: TGTGCCAGCAGTGCTTTGGGGACAGGGGGCCGCGATACGCAGTATTTT
CDR3 protein: CASSALGTGGRDTQYF

D gene: -
clone size: once
CDR3 length: 14
J gene: TRBJ1-1
V gene: TRBV18
CDR3 DNA: TGTGCCAGCTCACCAGACAGGACCAACACTGAAGCTTTCTTT
CDR3 protein: CASSPDRTNTEAFF

D gene: -
clone size: -
CDR3 length: 14
J gene: TRBJ1-1
V gene: TRBV11-3
CDR3 DNA: TGTGCCAGCAGCTTAAGCTACAGAAACACTGAAGCTTTCTTT
CDR3 protein: CASSLSYRNTEAFF

D gene: -
clone size: -
CDR3 length: 12
J gene: TRBJ1-2
V gene: TRBV19
CDR3 DNA: TGTGCCAGTATATGGGGAAACGATGGCTACACCTTC
CDR3 protein: CASIWGNDGYTF

D gene: TRBD1
clone size: -
CDR3 length: 13
J gene: TRBJ1-1
V gene: TRBV10-3
CDR3 DNA: TGTGCCATCGGACAGGGGGGGAACACTGAAGCTTTCTTT
CDR3 protein: CAIGQGGNTEAFF

D gene: -
clone size: -
CDR3 length: 12
J gene: TRBJ1-3
V gene: TRBV7-3
CDR3 DNA: TGTGCCAGCAGCAACTCTGGAAACACCATATATTTT
CDR3 protein: CASSNSGNTIYF

D gene: -
clone size: -
CDR3 length: 15
J gene: TRBJ1-2
V gene: TRBV27
CDR3 DNA: TGTGCCAGCAGTTTGCGAACAGGGAAGTGGCATGGCTACACCTTC
CDR3 protein: CASSLRTGKWHGYTF

D gene: -
clone size: -
CDR3 length: 13
J gene: TRBJ1-5
V gene: TRBV12-3/TRBV12-4
CDR3 DNA: TGTGCCAGCAGTATAGGTACCTATCAGCCCCAGCATTTT
CDR3 protein: CASSIGTYQPQHF

D gene: TRBD2
clone size: -
CDR3 length: 15
J gene: TRBJ2-1
V gene: TRBV28
CDR3 DNA: TGTGCCAGCAGACCTGAGGGACTAGCCTACAATGAGCAGTTCTTC
CDR3 protein: CASRPEGLAYNEQFF

D gene: TRBD1
clone size: -
CDR3 length: 14
J gene: TRBJ1-2
V gene: TRBV7-3
CDR3 DNA: TGTGCCAGCAGCGGGGGACAGGGGATTTATGGCTACACCTTC
CDR3 protein: CASSGGQGIYGYTF

D gene: -
clone size: -
CDR3 length: 15
J gene: TRBJ1-1
V gene: TRBV7-9
CDR3 DNA: TGTGCCAGCAGCACCTCCGGGGAACCTAACACTGAAGCTTTCTTT
CDR3 protein: CASSTSGEPNTEAFF

D gene: -
clone size: -
CDR3 length: 14
J gene: TRBJ2-1
V gene: TRBV9
CDR3 DNA: TGTGCCAGCAGCGCGGGGGATTTATACAATGAGCAGTTCTTC
CDR3 protein: CASSAGDLYNEQFF

D gene: TRBD2
clone size: -
CDR3 length: 14
J gene: TRBJ2-2
V gene: TRBV6-5
CDR3 DNA: TGTGCCAGCAGTTACGGACTAGAGACCGGGGAGCTGTTTTTT
CDR3 protein: CASSYGLETGELFF

D gene: -
clone size: -
CDR3 length: 14
J gene: TRBJ2-5
V gene: TRBV11-3
CDR3 DNA: TGTGCCAGCAGCTTCGGGGTCCTTGGAGGGACCCAGTACTTC
CDR3 protein: CASSFGVLGGTQYF

D gene: -
clone size: -
CDR3 length: 13
J gene: TRBJ2-1
V gene: TRBV6-5
CDR3 DNA: TGTGCCAGCAGTTACACCAGGGGCAATGAGCAGTTCTTC
CDR3 protein: CASSYTRGNEQFF

D gene: TRBD2
clone size: -
CDR3 length: 16
J gene: TRBJ2-1
V gene: TRBV15
CDR3 DNA: TGTGCCACCAGCAGAGATAGAGGTGGGAGGGCCGATGAGCAGTTCTTC
CDR3 protein: CATSRDRGGRADEQFF

D gene: -
clone size: -
CDR3 length: 15
J gene: TRBJ1-5
V gene: TRBV7-2
CDR3 DNA: TGTGCCAGCAGCTTAGGGGACGGTAGCAATCAGCCCCAGCATTTT
CDR3 protein: CASSLGDGSNQPQHF